Only one count was recorded for the clone carrying this T cell receptor beta chain. The source of the sample is a study of blood T cell repertoires in COVID-19. Across the study: Some COVID-19 samples were acute and others convalescent; all came from the United States, Italy and Spain. PBMCs, B-cell-depleted T cells, or T cells provided the cDNA or gDNA that made up the material.

Authors' methods: Reference gene primer amplification gave nucleated cell count estimates. The table came from immunoSEQ multiplex PCR; TCRdb's copy has only in-frame clones and leaves some out. The V and J calls and the clone size are those of that table, but D and trimming were determined from the DNA. In the table there are approximately 310,000 clones, roughly 91% of which are singletons. This CDR3 comprises 16 residues. V shed 3 bases and J 1 base; nucleotides not matched to a gene: 4. This sequence was found in a man aged 50 or older with active or convalescent COVID-19. The chain combines TRBV23-1 with TRBJ2-2, with TRBD1 identical over 8 bases. TRBV23-1 counts as an open reading frame of uncertain function. The sequenced sample consisted of peripheral blood. The CDR3 nucleotides read TGCGCCAGCAGTCAGGGTGACAGGGGGAACACCGGGGAGCTGTTTTTT. Protein: CASSQGDRGNTGELFF.